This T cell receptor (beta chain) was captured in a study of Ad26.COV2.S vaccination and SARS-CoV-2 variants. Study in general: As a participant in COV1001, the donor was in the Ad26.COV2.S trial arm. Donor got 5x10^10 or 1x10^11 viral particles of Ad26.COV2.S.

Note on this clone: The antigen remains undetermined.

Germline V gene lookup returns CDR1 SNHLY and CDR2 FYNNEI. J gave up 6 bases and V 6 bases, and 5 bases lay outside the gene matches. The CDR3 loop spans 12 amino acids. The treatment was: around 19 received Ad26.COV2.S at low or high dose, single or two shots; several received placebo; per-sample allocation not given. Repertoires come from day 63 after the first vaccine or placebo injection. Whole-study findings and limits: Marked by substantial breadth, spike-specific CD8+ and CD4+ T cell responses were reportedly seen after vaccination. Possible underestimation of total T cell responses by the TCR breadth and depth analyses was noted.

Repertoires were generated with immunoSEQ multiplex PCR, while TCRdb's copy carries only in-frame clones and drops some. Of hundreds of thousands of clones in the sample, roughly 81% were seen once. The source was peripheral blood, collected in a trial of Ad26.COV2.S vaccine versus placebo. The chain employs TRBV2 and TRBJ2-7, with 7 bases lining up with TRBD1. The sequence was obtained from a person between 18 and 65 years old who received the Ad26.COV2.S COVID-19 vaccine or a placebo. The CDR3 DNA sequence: TGTGCCAGCAGCAAAGACAGGGCCGAGCAGTACTTC. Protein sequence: CASSKDRAEQYF.